These 3 T cell receptor beta chains share one sample of origin, sequenced in a study of CD8+CD57+ T cells in acquired aplastic anemia (dated 2018 in TCRdb). Sequenced on an Illumina HiSeq 2000. Profiling of TCR beta VDJ combinations and CDR3 sequences used genomic DNA as the template. TCRdb redid the processing of the public reads, applying fastp at Q25 and MiXCR, and retained in-frame beta chains. CDR3 protein sequences are deduplicated, and each keeps its most common genes and DNA. The sample table lists 250,000 to 350,000 distinct CDR3 sequences, approximately 55% of them with a count of one. Jointly, the top ten make up under 8.5% of the sample. Sequencing was performed on sorted CD4+, CD8+, or CD8+CD57+ T cells (not recorded which) from PBMCs. Receptor source: a human donor with severe aplastic anemia or a healthy control (not recorded which).

This chain joins TRBV24-1 and TRBJ2-7, with 7 bases fitting TRBD1. After removal of 5 bases from V and 3 bases from J, the junction contained 0 bases not matched to a gene. The CDR3 contains 12 residues. CDR1 KGHDR and CDR2 SFDVKD come from the germline V gene. CDR3 protein: CATSGQGYEQYF. The CDR3 DNA sequence: TGTGCCACCAGTGGACAGGGCTACGAGCAGTACTTC.

The rearrangement links TRBV9 to TRBJ1-5, with a tentative D call TRBD1 (5 bases). The germline V gene has CDR1 SGDLS and CDR2 YYNGEE. The CDR3 contains 16 residues. V was pared by 6 bases and J by 1 base, with 17 bases between. CDR3 DNA sequence: TGTGCCAGCACTCGAGGGGCGGGAGGGAGCAATCAGCCCCAGCATTTT. As protein: CASTRGAGGSNQPQHF.

Concerning this clonotype itself: At one end the junction does not follow the germline gene, possibly because of a read error. The rearrangement joins TRBV9 to TRBJ2-3, with TRBD2 identical over 7 bases. The germline V gene encodes CDR1 SGDLS and CDR2 YYNGEE. The CDR3 spans 13 residues. In DNA, the CDR3 is TGTGCTAGCAGCGGGATGGACGGATATACGCAGTATTTT. Its protein product is CASSGMDGYTQYF.